Shown below are 27 T cell receptor beta chains from a single sample sequenced in a study of T cells in Graves' hyperthyroidism and ophthalmopathy. Amplification of TCR beta CDR3 regions was performed using RNA transcripts as template. The primer set for the first-round RT-PCR of the TCR CDR3 was HTBI. TCRdb independently ran MiXCR on the multiplex PCR reads; one entry per CDR3 protein. The sample lists fewer than 650,000 distinct CDR3 sequences, about 14% seen once, with approximately 6.4% in the top ten. Sequenced input: blood. The receptors were sampled from a woman younger than 30 with Graves' ophthalmopathy.

The chain uses TRBV10-3 and TRBJ2-7; no clear D. Germline values: CDR1 ENHRY, CDR2 SYGVKD. Trimming pared 5 bases from V and 3 bases from J, leaving 8 bases between. CDR3 length equals 12 residues. CDR3 bases: TGTGCCATCAGTCAAACCCTCTACGAGCAGTACTTC. Its translation is CAISQTLYEQYF.

This clonotype was counted a few times. The J gene is TRBJ2-2, the V gene TRBV27; D is perhaps TRBD1 or TRBD2 (5 bases each). Germline V gene lookup returns CDR1 MNHEY and CDR2 SMNVEV (reference sequence). This CDR3 comprises 15 residues. Trimming shortened V by 1 base and J by 4 bases, and 10 bases separated the two germline ends. The CDR3 protein is CASSLFGDPTGELFF. CDR3 in DNA: TGTGCCAGCAGTTTATTTGGGGACCCCACCGGGGAGCTGTTTTTT.

This clonotype was counted at least ten times. The V call is TRBV30, the J call TRBJ1-5; D is unresolved. The CDR3 sequence is 14 residues long. Trimming removed 2 bases from V and 7 bases from J, with 15 bases in between. The V gene's germline CDR1 is GTSNPN and CDR2 SVGIG (reference sequence). DNA of the CDR3: TGTGCCTGGAGTAGGTTTGACGGAGGGCAGCCCCAGCATTTT. Protein product: CAWSRFDGGQPQHF.

About this clonotype: A much larger clone differs from this one at a single base, so this may be a read error. The rearrangement links TRBV7-2 to TRBJ1-4, with D possibly TRBD1 on 6 matching bases. Per germline, CDR1 SGHTA and CDR2 FQGNSA. This CDR3 comprises 16 residues. The DNA of the CDR3 is TGTGCCAGCAGCCTCGGGGACATCCCAACTAATGAAAGACTGTTTTTT. Protein sequence: CASSLGDIPTNERLFF.

The chain's CDR3 is CASSLIVSGRDTQYF. DNA of the CDR3: TGTGCCAGCAGCTTGATAGTTAGCGGGAGGGATACGCAGTATTTT. The J gene is TRBJ2-3, the V gene TRBV13; 10 positions match TRBD2. Per germline, CDR1 PRHDT and CDR2 FYEKMQ (reference sequence). This CDR3 comprises 15 residues. The ends lost 3 bases at V and 6 bases at J; junction bases unmatched: 6.

There are many counts of this clonotype. The chain recombines TRBV7-8 with TRBJ1-1, with TRBD1 identical over 7 bases. Germline trimming cut 5 bases from V and 0 bases from J; bases unmatched to any gene: 6. The CDR3 spans 15 residues. Per the germline V gene, CDR1 is SGHVS and CDR2 is FQNEAQ. The CDR3 sequence: CASSLHRGMNTEAFF. The CDR3 bases are TGTGCCAGCAGCCTTCACAGGGGCATGAACACTGAAGCTTTCTTT.

The chain is built from TRBV18 and TRBJ1-1; 10 bases map to TRBD1. The CDR3 loop spans 15 amino acids. The V gene's germline CDR1 is KGHSH and CDR2 LQKENI. Trimming at V came to 3 bases and at J to 5 bases, leaving 6 bases not matched to a gene. The CDR3 protein is CASSPGQGRWTEAFF. The CDR3 nucleotides are TGTGCCAGCTCACCGGGACAGGGGAGGTGGACTGAAGCTTTCTTT.

This chain connects TRBV9 to TRBJ1-6, with 9 bases fitting TRBD1. CDR3 length: 15 amino acids. Germline values: CDR1 SGDLS, CDR2 YYNGEE. Trimming took 1 base from V and 6 from J; bases not matched to a gene: 2. The CDR3 coding sequence is TGTGCCAGCAGCGTATCGGGACAGGGTAATTCACCCCTCCACTTT. This translates into CASSVSGQGNSPLHF.

This clonotype was detected many times. The chain uses TRBV4-1 and TRBJ2-2; 9 nucleotides match TRBD1. The CDR3 contains 15 residues. Trimming cost V 3 bases and J 4 bases; bases outside gene matches: 3. Looked up from germline, CDR1 is MGHRA and CDR2 is YSYEKL. The CDR3 DNA reads as TGCGCCAGCAGCCAGGAGGGACAGGGCACCGGGGAGCTGTTTTTT. This sequence encodes CASSQEGQGTGELFF.

In its sample, this clonotype was seen many times. The genes are TRBV30 and TRBJ1-5, with D possibly being TRBD1 (5 bases). Between the trimmed V and J ends, which lost 0 bases and 9 bases, there was a span of 18 bases. Per the germline V gene, CDR1 is GTSNPN and CDR2 is SVGIG (reference sequence). This CDR3 spans 15 amino acids. CDR3 nucleotide sequence: TGTGCCTGGAGTGTAGACTTGGGGGTAGGCCGGCCCCAGCATTTT. It is translated as CAWSVDLGVGRPQHF.

This clonotype was observed a single time. V is TRBV19 and J is TRBJ2-4, with D unresolved. The CDR3 has 11 amino acids. Germline assignment: CDR1 LNHDA and CDR2 SQIVND (reference sequence). V was cut by 3 bases and J by 8 bases, with 5 bases left in between. The CDR3: CASSIGDIQYF. The CDR3 DNA follows: TGTGCCAGTAGTATTGGGGACATTCAGTACTTC.

This clonotype showed up many times. CDR3 DNA sequence: TGTGCCAGCAGCCAAGAAGGGCAGCCCCAGCATTTT. Translated: CASSQEGQPQHF. The chain couples TRBV3-1 to TRBJ1-5; D gene unclear. V was shortened by 0 bases and J by 7 bases, with 4 bases between the two germline ends. CDR3 length: 12 residues. Germline CDR1 and CDR2: LGHDT and YNNKEL (reference sequence). The whole variable domain, filled in from reference TRBV3-1 and TRBJ1-5, reads DTAVSQTPKYLVTQMGNDKSIKCEQNLGHDTMYWYKQDSKKFLKIMFSYNNKELIINETVPNRFSPKSPDKAHLNLHINSLELGDSAVYFCASSQEGQPQHFGDGTRLSIL.

The chain is built from TRBV2 and TRBJ1-6; D possibly corresponds to TRBD1 (6 bases). Germline lookup yields CDR1 SNHLY and CDR2 FYNNEI. V lost 7 bases and J 4 bases, leaving 14 bases between the germline ends. This CDR3 comprises 15 residues. The CDR3 DNA reads TGTGCCAGCATGGGCTCGGGACAATATAATTCACCCCTCCACTTT. Protein sequence: CASMGSGQYNSPLHF.

The J gene is TRBJ2-3, the V gene TRBV11-3; D ambiguous. The CDR3 extends over 17 amino acids. V was shortened by 0 bases and J by 0 bases, with 13 bases between the two germline ends. CDR1 is SGHNT and CDR2 is YENEEA in the germline V gene. The CDR3 coding sequence is TGTGCCAGCAGCTTAGATCTTTGGCAGTCTAGCACAGATACGCAGTATTTT. Translation gives CASSLDLWQSSTDTQYF. Together with reference TRBV11-3 and TRBJ2-3, the CDR3 gives the full variable domain: EAGVVQSPRYKIIEKKQPVAFWCNPISGHNTLYWYLQNLGQGPELLIRYENEEAVDDSQLPKDRFSAERLKGVDSTLKIQPAELGDSAVYLCASSLDLWQSSTDTQYFGPGTRLTVL.

The chain has TRBV18 and TRBJ1-2; D ambiguous. Germline CDR1 and CDR2: KGHSH and LQKENI. Deletions cut 4 bases from V and 8 bases from J, with 14 bases between. The CDR3 runs to 13 residues. The chain's CDR3 is CASSLSTQSGYTF. For the CDR3, the DNA is TGTGCCAGCTCACTAAGCACGCAATCGGGCTACACCTTC.

This clonotype was counted only a few times. The chain uses TRBV25-1 and TRBJ2-2, with D maybe TRBD2 (6 bases). V was pared by 1 base and J by 2 bases, with 14 bases between. Germline loops: CDR1 MGHDK, CDR2 SYGVNS. This CDR3 has 17 amino acids. The CDR3 sequence is CASSEFSSELNTGELFF. In DNA, the CDR3 is TGTGCCAGCAGTGAATTCTCTAGCGAGTTAAACACCGGGGAGCTGTTTTTT. Complete variable domain (other parts from reference TRBV25-1 and TRBJ2-2): EADIYQTPRYLVIGTGKKITLECSQTMGHDKMYWYQQDPGMELHLIHYSYGVNSTEKGDLSSESTVSRIRTEHFPLTLESARPSHTSQYLCASSEFSSELNTGELFFGEGSRLTVL.

This clonotype was counted many times. This chain's CDR3 is CASSFGGISSYEQYF. CDR3 in DNA: TGTGCCAGCAGTTTTGGAGGAATTAGCTCCTACGAGCAGTACTTC. The chain couples TRBV28 to TRBJ2-7; D is perhaps TRBD2 (5 bases). From germline, CDR1 is MDHEN and CDR2 SYDVKM. CDR3 length: 15 amino acids. Trimming shortened V by 3 bases and J by 0 bases, and 12 bases separated the two germline ends.

This clonotype was counted only a few times. The chain joins TRBV6-1 to TRBJ1-2, with 8 bases aligning to TRBD1. Germline V CDR1 and CDR2: MNHNS, SASEGT. V shed 7 bases and J 7 bases; nucleotides not matched to a gene: 20. This CDR3 spans 17 amino acids. CDR3 nucleotide sequence: TGTGCCAGCAACCATGGGACAGGTCTGGGGGAGATTAGTGGCTACACCTTC. Its protein product is CASNHGTGLGEISGYTF.

In this sample, this clonotype turned up many times. The genes are TRBV7-9 and TRBJ2-6; 7 nucleotides agree with TRBD2. The CDR3 spans 16 residues. In germline, CDR1 is SEHNR, CDR2 FQNEAQ (reference sequence). The V segment lost 3 bases and the J segment 4 bases; nucleotides outside the gene matches: 6. The CDR3 here is CASSLDTAGGANVLTF. Here the CDR3 DNA reads TGTGCCAGCAGCTTGGATACAGCGGGAGGGGCCAACGTCCTGACTTTC.

The CDR3 DNA is TGCGCCAGCAGCCCTTTGACAGGGTCTAGGGCTGAAGCTTTCTTT. It translates to CASSPLTGSRAEAFF. The V and J genes are TRBV5-1 and TRBJ1-1; 7 nucleotides agree with TRBD1. Germline trimming cut 4 bases from V and 6 bases from J; bases unmatched to any gene: 12. The length of the CDR3 is 15 residues. The V gene's germline CDR1 is SGHRS and CDR2 YFSETQ.

This clonotype was observed a few times. The chain couples TRBV19 to TRBJ1-5; the match to TRBD1 covers 7 bases. Looked up from germline, CDR1 is LNHDA and CDR2 is SQIVND (reference sequence). The CDR3 is made up of 15 amino acids. J was trimmed by 4 bases and V by 5 bases; bases with no gene match: 8. This chain's CDR3 is CASSATGRRNQPQHF. CDR3 DNA: TGTGCCAGTAGTGCGACAGGGCGGAGGAATCAGCCCCAGCATTTT.

A few counts support this clonotype. This chain joins TRBV6-1 and TRBJ2-7; 8 nucleotides line up with TRBD1. J was trimmed by 4 bases and V by 6 bases; bases with no gene match: 8. Germline values: CDR1 MNHNS, CDR2 SASEGT. The CDR3 consists of 14 residues. CDR3 protein: CASRQGQGIYEQYF. The CDR3, as DNA: TGTGCCAGCAGACAAGGACAGGGAATATACGAGCAGTACTTC.

This clonotype was detected only a few times. J is TRBJ2-7 and V is TRBV4-2, with TRBD1 matching over 8 bases. The J segment lost 3 bases and the V segment lost 4 bases, leaving 11 bases of the junction unmatched. CDR1 is LGHNA, CDR2 YNFKEQ, per germline. This CDR3 comprises 16 residues. CDR3 in amino acids: CASSPKGQDLFYEQYF. The CDR3 nucleotides read TGTGCCAGCAGCCCGAAGGGACAGGACCTCTTCTACGAGCAGTACTTC.

This clonotype has only a few counts. The chain couples TRBV30 to TRBJ1-1, with TRBD1 identical over 9 bases. This CDR3 contains 11 residues. The trim removed 4 bases at V and 11 bases at J, leaving 5 bases unmatched. Germline CDR1 is GTSNPN and CDR2 is SVGIG (reference sequence). Written as DNA, the CDR3 is TGTGCCTGGACCAGGACAGGGGCGGCTTTCTTT. Its translation is CAWTRTGAAFF.

This clonotype was counted between two and nine times. The rearrangement links TRBV3-1 to TRBJ2-3, with TRBD2 matching over 10 bases. With V trimmed by 3 bases and J by 3 bases, 6 bases remained unmatched. The CDR3 loop spans 16 amino acids. Per the germline V gene, CDR1 is LGHDT and CDR2 is YNNKEL (reference sequence). The CDR3 nucleotides are TGTGCCAGCAGCCAGAGGATACTAGCGGGAACAGATACGCAGTATTTT. This gives the protein CASSQRILAGTDTQYF.

DNA for the CDR3: TGTGCCAGCACCCCCCGAGGGACTAGCGGGAGTATTTGGACCCAGTACTTC. The encoded protein is CASTPRGTSGSIWTQYF. The rearrangement joins TRBV7-9 to TRBJ2-5; TRBD2 matches 14 bases. CDR1 is SEHNR, CDR2 FQNEAQ, per germline (reference sequence). This CDR3 region has 17 residues. Germline trimming cut 7 bases from V and 7 bases from J; bases unmatched to any gene: 14.

This clonotype was observed many times. The chain has TRBV6-2 or TRBV6-3 and TRBJ1-2; D unresolved. Trimming stripped 5 bases from V and 2 bases from J, with 15 bases between. The V gene's germline CDR1 is MNHEY and CDR2 SVGEGT. The CDR3 is 15 residues long. The CDR3: CASSPLDRRNYGYTF. In DNA, the CDR3 is TGTGCCAGCAGTCCCCTGGACCGGAGGAACTATGGCTACACCTTC.